This T cell receptor (beta chain) was sequenced for a study of response to subunit inactivated influenza vaccine. Each CDR3 protein gets one entry after TCRdb re-called the RT-PCR reads with MiXCR. The sample yields 550,000 to 650,000 distinct CDR3 sequences, approximately 10% seen once. The CDR3 is 14 amino acids. Germline V gene sequence: CDR1 SGHDT, CDR2 YYEEEE. The V end lost 5 bases, the J end lost 7 bases, and 16 bases lay between the germline ends. This clonotype has more than one count but fewer than ten. The chain joins TRBV5-6 to TRBJ2-1, with D maybe TRBD2 (5 bases). The receptor comes from a man between 50 and 59 years old who received an inactivated influenza vaccine. Sequenced material: PBMCs from blood, taken on the day of vaccination. The CDR3 bases are TGTGCCAGCAGTTCGTCCCTAGCACGGAATGAGCAGTTCTTC. Its protein is CASSSSLARNEQFF.